Listed below are T cell receptor beta chains from one sample, sequenced in a study of identical twins. MiXCR, applied by TCRdb to the 5' RACE reads, yields one record per CDR3 protein. The sample lists 400,000 to 550,000 distinct CDR3 sequences, 20% to 25% occurring once. These data also featured in a second study, about T cells expressing NK-cell markers.

Sequenced input: CD4+ T cells sorted from blood. These TCRs come from a woman in her late teens or twenties in good health. Each CDR3 is given with its conserved first and last residue. A D gene is named only where the DNA matches it firmly. Not every row has a clone size; where given, it reads once, few, many or a size class.

NA,TRBJ2-1,TRBV7-9,NA,TGTGCCAGCAGCTTAATAAAGGGTGAGCAGTTCTTC,CASSLIKGEQFF
NA,TRBJ2-5,TRBV10-3,NA,TGTGCCATCAGTGAGAGAAGCACCGAGACCCAGTACTTC,CAISERSTETQYF
NA,TRBJ2-7,TRBV30,TRBD2,TGTGCCCACTCAGAGGGAGGGCCTCTCGAGCAGTACTTC,CAHSEGGPLEQYF
NA,TRBJ2-7,TRBV20-1,TRBD2,TGCAGTGCCCGACGGACTAGCGGGAGCTACGAGCAGTACTTC,CSARRTSGSYEQYF
few,TRBJ2-7,TRBV20-1,NA,TGCAGTGCTAGGCCCCCGAGCGCGGGCGAGCAGTACTTC,CSARPPSAGEQYF
few,TRBJ2-1,TRBV9,TRBD1,TGTGCCAGCAGCGTGGACCGGGGTGGGACAGGGGCAAATGAGCAGTTCTTC,CASSVDRGGTGANEQFF
few,TRBJ2-1,TRBV5-1,NA,TGCGCCAGCAGCTCACGCGGGGATACCTACAATGAGCAGTTCTTC,CASSSRGDTYNEQFF
few,TRBJ2-5,TRBV15,TRBD2,TGTGCCACCAGCAGACGGGGGGTAGAACAAGAGACCCAGTACTTC,CATSRRGVEQETQYF
few,TRBJ1-1,TRBV6-5,NA,TGTGCCAGCAGTTACTCTTTCAGGGCGGCAGCTTTCTTT,CASSYSFRAAAFF
NA,TRBJ2-5,TRBV12-5,NA,TGTGCTAGTGGTTTCGGTTTTATCGGGGCGGAGACCCAGTACTTC,CASGFGFIGAETQYF
NA,TRBJ2-5,TRBV7-8,NA,TGTGCCAGCAGCTTAGTAGTCTCCGGGGAGACCCAGTACTTC,CASSLVVSGETQYF
NA,TRBJ1-6,TRBV7-3,NA,TGTGCCAGCTCCCGTAAAGGGTCGGGTAATTCACCCCTCCACTTT,CASSRKGSGNSPLHF
few,TRBJ2-7,TRBV20-1,NA,TGCAGTGCTAGACCGAGGGGACTTTCCTACGAGCAGTACTTC,CSARPRGLSYEQYF
NA,TRBJ1-1,TRBV7-2,NA,TGTGCCAGCAGCAACCGGCGGGACACTGAAGCTTTCTTT,CASSNRRDTEAFF
NA,TRBJ2-7,TRBV20-1,NA,TGCAGTGCTAGAGATCCCCGCGGAGGGGGCGAGCAGTACTTC,CSARDPRGGGEQYF
NA,TRBJ2-3,TRBV11-3,NA,TGTGCCAGCAGCCCCCGCGAAGGCGCCGCAGATACGCAGTATTTT,CASSPREGAADTQYF
few,TRBJ2-5,TRBV5-1,TRBD2,TGCGCCAGCAGCTTTGGTAGCGGGGAACAAGAGACCCAGTACTTC,CASSFGSGEQETQYF
NA,TRBJ2-1,TRBV28,TRBD2,TGTGCCATCCGGGGGGGACGCTACAATGAGCAGTTCTTC,CAIRGGRYNEQFF
NA,TRBJ1-1,TRBV7-9,NA,TGTGCCAGCGGGTTGCTCGGGGGCTGGGGCAGAGGCACTGAAGCTTTCTTT,CASGLLGGWGRGTEAFF
NA,TRBJ1-2,TRBV5-1,NA,TGCGCCAGCAGCGGAGGACAGTCTTTGGGCTACACCTTC,CASSGGQSLGYTF
many,TRBJ1-1,TRBV12-3/TRBV12-4,NA,TGTGCCAGCAGTTTGAGGCAGTTCGAATCACAAGCTTTCTTT,CASSLRQFESQAFF
few,TRBJ1-1,TRBV20-1,TRBD1,TGCAGTGCCGAGGACTTCGCGGGACAGGGCGTAGGTATAGCGGTGAACACTGAAGCTTTCTTT,CSAEDFAGQGVGIAVNTEAFF
many,TRBJ1-2,TRBV12-3/TRBV12-4,NA,TGTGCCAGCAGTTTACGTCAGACCATCTATGGCTACACCTTC,CASSLRQTIYGYTF
few,TRBJ1-1,TRBV10-1,NA,TGCGCCACTTCGACAGGGAACACTGAAGCTTTCTTT,CATSTGNTEAFF
few,TRBJ2-1,TRBV15,TRBD2,TGTGCCACCAGTAAGGGGCCGGGACTAGCGGGAAGTTATGAGCAGTTCTTC,CATSKGPGLAGSYEQFF
NA,TRBJ2-7,TRBV5-1,NA,TGCGCCAGCAGCTCCCATGACCAGGGGGAGCAGTACTTC,CASSSHDQGEQYF
few,TRBJ1-1,TRBV20-1,NA,TGCAGTGCTAGATCGACTCGGATTGAAGCTTTCTTT,CSARSTRIEAFF
NA,TRBJ2-1,TRBV19,NA,TGTGCCAGTAGTATAGGGCAGGGTTATGCCAATGAGCAGTTCTTC,CASSIGQGYANEQFF
few,TRBJ2-1,TRBV20-1,NA,TGCAGTGCTAGGGGCAGCGGGTCCTACAATGAGCAGTTCTTC,CSARGSGSYNEQFF
many,TRBJ2-5,TRBV20-1,NA,TGCAGTGCTAGAGAAGGGGGGGGGCCAGTTAGGACCCAGTACTTC,CSAREGGGPVRTQYF
NA,TRBJ2-3,TRBV24-1,TRBD1,TGTGCCACCAGTGACGAGAGGGGGACAGGCACAGATACGCAGTATTTT,CATSDERGTGTDTQYF
few,TRBJ1-6,TRBV3-1,NA,TGTGCCAGCAGCCAAGATACAGTTAATTCACCCCTCCACTTT,CASSQDTVNSPLHF
few,TRBJ2-5,TRBV20-1,TRBD2,TGCAGTGCTAGAGATCGAAAGCGGGGGTACCAAGAGACCCAGTACTTC,CSARDRKRGYQETQYF
NA,TRBJ1-3,TRBV20-1,NA,TGCAGTGCTAGGGGAGGGAATCAGAACACCATATATTTT,CSARGGNQNTIYF
NA,TRBJ1-5,TRBV2,TRBD1,TGTGCCAGCAGTGATCGGACAGGCACTCAGCCCCAGCATTTT,CASSDRTGTQPQHF
many,TRBJ1-2,TRBV20-1,NA,TGCAGTGCTACCGGGAACTATGGCTACACCTTC,CSATGNYGYTF
NA,TRBJ2-5,TRBV7-8,NA,TGTGCCAGCAGCTTAACAGTTCTTCAAGAGACCCAGTACTTC,CASSLTVLQETQYF
NA,TRBJ1-5,TRBV6-1,NA,TGTGCCAGCAGGGAATGGGTAGGCTTCAATAAGCCCCAGCATTTT,CASREWVGFNKPQHF
NA,TRBJ2-3,TRBV6-2/TRBV6-3,NA,TGTGCCAGCTTGAGGGAACCCATCACAGATACGCAGTATTTT,CASLREPITDTQYF
few,TRBJ2-7,TRBV5-1,NA,TGCGCCAGCAGCTCGGTAGGGGGGAACCACGAGCAGTACTTC,CASSSVGGNHEQYF
NA,TRBJ1-1,TRBV5-1,NA,TGCGCCAGCAGCCCGCGGGGGACCGACAACACTGAAGCTTTCTTT,CASSPRGTDNTEAFF
NA,TRBJ2-7,TRBV25-1,NA,TGTGCCAGCAGTGACGGCAGGTCCAGCTCCTACGAGCAGTACTTC,CASSDGRSSSYEQYF
NA,TRBJ2-7,TRBV20-1,NA,TGCAGTGCTAAAGCAAAGGGAGTCCACGAGCAGTACTTC,CSAKAKGVHEQYF
few,TRBJ2-1,TRBV20-1,TRBD2,TGCAGTGCGGTACGATTGACTAGCGGGGGGGCCGGTGAGCAGTTCTTC,CSAVRLTSGGAGEQFF
many,TRBJ1-5,TRBV20-1,NA,TGCAGTGTGGTTCGACAGTCCACGCTCCCTAGCAATCAGCCCCAGCATTTT,CSVVRQSTLPSNQPQHF
NA,TRBJ2-1,TRBV5-6,NA,TGTGCCAGCAGCCATTTGCGGGGGCGGATCAATGAGCAGTTCTTC,CASSHLRGRINEQFF
NA,TRBJ2-1,TRBV9,NA,TGTGCCAGCAGCGTAAAGGAGGGTAGATCCTACAATGAGCAGTTCTTC,CASSVKEGRSYNEQFF
NA,TRBJ1-1,TRBV28,NA,TGTGCCAGTCTCGAAAGCAGGGTAAACACTGAAGCTTTCTTT,CASLESRVNTEAFF
few,TRBJ2-1,TRBV20-1,NA,TGCAGTGCGTTGGGACTCCTCTACTACAATGAGCAGTTCTTC,CSALGLLYYNEQFF
NA,TRBJ2-3,TRBV30,NA,TGTGCCTGGAGTCCTCTGACGCCCTACACAGATACGCAGTATTTT,CAWSPLTPYTDTQYF
NA,TRBJ1-5,TRBV20-1,TRBD1,TGCAGTGCTATGGACAGGGTTCAGCCCCAGCATTTT,CSAMDRVQPQHF
few,TRBJ2-5,TRBV29-1,TRBD2,TGCAGCACTGCGGGGGGCCGGGAGACCCAGTACTTC,CSTAGGRETQYF
few,TRBJ2-1,TRBV24-1,TRBD2,TGTGCCACCAGTGACGGGAGGGCCGCATCCCACAATGAGCAGTTCTTC,CATSDGRAASHNEQFF